Presented here are 5 T cell receptor beta chains from one specimen sequenced in a study of T cell changes during pregnancy in multiple sclerosis (dated by TCRdb to between 2018 and 2020). The library was made by the immunoSEQ multiplex PCR assay. TCRdb holds this immuneACCESS table with in-frame rearrangements only. Some clones are missing; in checked studies, unresolved V genes explain under half, and the rest has no known cause. For this sample the table gives some 47,000 clones, of which roughly 91% were detected only once. The top ten hold about 5.4% of the sample. This sample comprised CD8+ T cells from peripheral blood mononuclear cells, obtained after pregnancy. Source of these receptors: a female donor in good health, enrolled as a control in a pregnancy study.

A remark on this clone: The junction departs from germline at one end; a sequencing error may be responsible. Written as DNA, the CDR3 is TGTGCCAGCAGCTCGACCCACGACAGGCGCCTTGACTTC. Its translation is CASSSTHDRRLDF. This sequence joins TRBV5-6 and TRBJ2-7; a possible D gene is TRBD1 (6 bases). Germline V gene sequence: CDR1 SGHDT, CDR2 YYEEEE. The CDR3 extends over 13 amino acids.

The chain couples TRBV7-9 to TRBJ1-4, with TRBD1 matching 11 bases. Trimming took 0 bases from V and 4 from J; bases not matched to a gene: 4. The CDR3 contains 17 residues. The germline V gene encodes CDR1 SEHNR and CDR2 FQNEAQ (reference sequence). CDR3 DNA: TGTGCCAGCAGCTTAGCCGGACAGGGGGCATTTAATGAAAAACTGTTTTTT. This gives the protein CASSLAGQGAFNEKLFF.

The chain combines TRBV5-1 with TRBJ2-5, with a possible D match to TRBD2 (5 bases). Germline V gene sequence: CDR1 SGHRS, CDR2 YFSETQ. This CDR3 region has 15 residues. Trimming removed 1 base at V and 2 bases at J, with 12 bases between. DNA for the CDR3: TGCGCCAGCAGCTTGACGTCGGGGAAACAAGAGACCCAGTACTTC. Translating gives CASSLTSGKQETQYF.

The chain recombines TRBV6-1 with TRBJ1-4, with D possibly being TRBD1 (5 bases). The CDR3 totals 14 residues. The ends were cut back, 4 bases at V and 8 bases at J, with 14 bases in the middle. The germline CDR1 and CDR2 sequences are MNHNS and SASEGT. CDR3 DNA sequence: TGTGCCAGCAGTGGGGGGGAGGGAGTAGAAAAACTGTTTTTT. Translating it yields CASSGGEGVEKLFF.

The chain combines TRBV4-1 with TRBJ1-2; 7 bases are shared with TRBD1. V lost 5 bases to trimming and J lost 0 bases; unmatched junction nucleotides: 3. Germline CDR1 MGHRA, CDR2 YSYEKL. CDR3 length equals 14 residues. The CDR3 sequence: CASSWDSSNYGYTF. CDR3 nucleotide sequence: TGCGCCAGCAGCTGGGACAGCTCTAACTATGGCTACACCTTC.